This is a list of T cell receptor beta chains from one sample in a study of graft-versus-host responses after intestinal transplantation. TCRdb keeps only in-frame clones here, not all; method: immunoSEQ multiplex PCR. Of some 27,000 clones in the sample, 90% to 95% were seen once. Sample: PBMCs, taken roughly 29 days after intestinal transplant. The receptor set was obtained from a human patient who received an intestinal transplant, so some T cells may come from the graft donor. Each CDR3 is given without its conserved first and last residue. Clone size is shown for a subset of rows, as once, few, many or a class of expanded clone.

.	13	TRBV19	TRBJ2-1	ASSITGFVGNEQF
.	12	TRBV7-8	TRBJ1-6	ASSLESTDSPLH
.	13	TRBV19	TRBJ2-3	ASSPGVSSTDTQY
.	13	TRBV27	TRBJ1-3	ASSSDRGLGNTIY
.	12	TRBV7-9	TRBJ2-7	ASSLPQSPYEQY
.	14	TRBV6-5	TRBJ2-3	ASSFGVDRAGDTQY
.	10	TRBV9	TRBJ2-2	ASNPGAGELF
.	12	TRBV28	TRBJ2-5	ASSLREGQETQY
.	11	TRBV6-1	TRBJ2-1	ASRDSLNNEQF
.	13	TRBV10-3	TRBJ1-1	AISTPTGGDTEAF
.	12	TRBV13	TRBJ2-3	ASSLVGYPDTQY
.	12	TRBV7-2	TRBJ1-5	ASSLVGWDQPQH
.	13	TRBV5-1	TRBJ1-4	ASSSNTGVREKLF
.	11	TRBV4-1	TRBJ1-1	ASSQDFRAEAF
.	13	TRBV29-1	TRBJ2-3	SVVGLAGFTDTQY
once	16	TRBV12-5	TRBJ2-3	ASGLVRSGRAGPDTQY
.	16	TRBV5-1	TRBJ2-1	ASSSHARLADSYNEQF
.	12	TRBV4-1	TRBJ2-7	ASSQGPSRDEQY
.	12	TRBV11-2	TRBJ2-6	ASSFTSGANVLT
.	9	TRBV27	TRBJ2-7	ASSSLYEQY
.	13	TRBV15	TRBJ2-7	ATSVAPGQTYEQY
.	12	TRBV5-6	.	ASSLTGGVYEQY
.	11	TRBV5-1	TRBJ2-3	ASSFRGMDTQY
.	18	TRBV5-1	TRBJ2-1	ASRSGGGTSGASSYNEQF
.	14	TRBV9	TRBJ1-3	ASSVSRGRPGNTIY
.	16	TRBV28	TRBJ1-5	ASSLRQAWLMGNQPQH
.	15	TRBV5-1	TRBJ2-1	ASSYGQGEEARYEQF
.	14	TRBV7-9	TRBJ2-5	ASSPGTFRIQETQY
.	12	TRBV5-1	TRBJ2-7	ASSLWQGSYEQY
.	12	TRBV27	TRBJ2-7	ASRMGRASYEQY
.	12	TRBV28	TRBJ1-2	ASSSMGGGEGYT
once	14	TRBV11-3	TRBJ2-1	ASSPHGQGSYNEQF
.	11	TRBV9	TRBJ1-2	ASSGAHWEVRT